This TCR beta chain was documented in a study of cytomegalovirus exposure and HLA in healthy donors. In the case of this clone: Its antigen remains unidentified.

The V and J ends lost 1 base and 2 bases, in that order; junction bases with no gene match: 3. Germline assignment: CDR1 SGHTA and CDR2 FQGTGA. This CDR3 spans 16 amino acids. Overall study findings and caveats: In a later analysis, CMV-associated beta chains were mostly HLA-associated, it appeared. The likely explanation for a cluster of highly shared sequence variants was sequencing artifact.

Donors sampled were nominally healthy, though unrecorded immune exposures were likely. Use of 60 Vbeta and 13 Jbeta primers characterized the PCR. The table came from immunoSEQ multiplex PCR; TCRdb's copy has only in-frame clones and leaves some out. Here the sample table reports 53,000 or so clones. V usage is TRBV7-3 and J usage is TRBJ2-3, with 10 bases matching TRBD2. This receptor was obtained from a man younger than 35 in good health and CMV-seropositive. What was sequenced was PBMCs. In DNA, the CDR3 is TGTGCCAGCAGCTTAAAGCGGGAGGGCCTCACAGATACGCAGTATTTT. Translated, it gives CASSLKREGLTDTQYF.